This section outlines one T cell receptor beta chain sequence together with its context. Using immunoSEQ multiplex PCR, the repertoire was profiled, and TCRdb retains in-frame clones only, with some absent. The data show about 120,000 clones, 90% to 95% seen once. The data belong to a study of control samples from healthy donors and cancer patients. CDR1 is SGDLS, CDR2 YYNGEE, per germline. The CDR3 sequence is 15 residues long. V trimming: 2 bases; J trimming: 6 bases; junction bases outside the gene matches: 9. This TCR came from a man aged 50-60 years with head and neck cancer. The rearrangement uses TRBV9 and TRBJ2-7, with 9 bases fitting TRBD1. The sample comprised PBMCs. The CDR3 region is CASSVLSGTGSEQYF. DNA of the CDR3: TGTGCCAGCAGCGTCCTGTCAGGGACAGGGTCCGAGCAGTACTTC.